The present TCR beta chain was sequenced within a study of cytomegalovirus exposure and HLA in healthy donors. Study findings and constraints: There were several of the most significant clusters that appeared linked to common viral pathogens in a later analysis. According to an earlier analysis, most TCR beta V segments yielded productive rearrangements about 87% or about 30% of the time. Roughly uniform depth of sequencing across donors was assumed in presence/absence analyses.

The CDR3 is 13 amino acids. Trimming took off 4 bases at V and 2 bases at J, with 8 bases between the two ends. The germline CDR1 and CDR2 sequences are SGHTA and FQGTGA. The PCR used 60 Vbeta and 13 Jbeta primers. Original methodology: Later work found approximately 87 million unique TCR beta chains, with roughly 11 million shared. Profiling relied on immunoSEQ multiplex PCR, and the TCRdb table lists in-frame clones only, not all of them. V and J calls and clone size come straight from that table; D and trimming were deduced from the DNA. The table lists about 190,000 clones, 80% to 85% of them singletons. Details on this clone: What it binds is unknown.

Sequences were obtained from PBMCs. The TCR originated in a woman aged 25 to 39 in good health and CMV-seronegative. The gene calls are TRBV7-3 and TRBJ1-1; a weak D match, TRBD1 (5 bases). In DNA, the CDR3 is TGTGCCAGCAGCTCGCAGGGAAACACTGAAGCTTTCTTT. Protein product: CASSSQGNTEAFF.